The source of this T cell receptor (beta chain) is a study of blood T cell repertoires in COVID-19. The CDR3 loop spans 13 amino acids. Germline lookup yields CDR1 KGHSH and CDR2 LQKENI. With 0 bases removed from V and 6 bases from J, the gap between germline ends came to 9 bases. Some clones are missing from TCRdb's copy, which holds only in-frame ones; the method was immunoSEQ multiplex PCR. Here the sample spans some 130,000 clones, over 75% being singletons. Sequencing input: peripheral blood. The chain joins TRBV18 to TRBJ2-7; D is possibly TRBD2 (6 bases). This sequence originates from a middle-aged man with active or convalescent COVID-19. The DNA for the CDR3 is TGTGCCAGCTCACCACCGGCGGGGATCGAGCAGTACTTC. The encoded protein is CASSPPAGIEQYF. Supplemented by reference TRBV18 and TRBJ2-7, the full variable domain reads NAGVMQNPRHLVRRRGQEARLRCSPMKGHSHVYWYRQLPEEGLKFMVYLQKENIIDESGMPKERFSAEFPKEGPSILRIQQVVRGDSAAYFCASSPPAGIEQYFGPGTRLTVT.